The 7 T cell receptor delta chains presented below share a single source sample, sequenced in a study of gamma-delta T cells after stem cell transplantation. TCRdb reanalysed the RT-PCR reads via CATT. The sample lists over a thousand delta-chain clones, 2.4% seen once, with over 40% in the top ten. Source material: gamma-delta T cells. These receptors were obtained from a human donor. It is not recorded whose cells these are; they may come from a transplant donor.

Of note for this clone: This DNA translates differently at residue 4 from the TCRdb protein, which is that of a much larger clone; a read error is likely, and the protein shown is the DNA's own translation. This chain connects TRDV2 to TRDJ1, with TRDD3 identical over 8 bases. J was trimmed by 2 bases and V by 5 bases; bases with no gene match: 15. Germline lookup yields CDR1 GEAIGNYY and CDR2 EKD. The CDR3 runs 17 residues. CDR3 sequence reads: CACGALGIMGDTDKLIF. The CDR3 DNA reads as TGTGCCTGTGGCGCTCTAGGAATCATGGGGGATACCGATAAACTCATCTTT.

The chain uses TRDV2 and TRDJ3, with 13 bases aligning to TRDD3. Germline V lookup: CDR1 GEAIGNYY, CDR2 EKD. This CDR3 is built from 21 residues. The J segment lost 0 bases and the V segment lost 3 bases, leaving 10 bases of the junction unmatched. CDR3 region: CACDPVLGDTGGSWDTRQMFF. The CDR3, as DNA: TGTGCCTGTGACCCCGTACTGGGGGATACGGGTGGCTCCTGGGACACCCGACAGATGTTTTTC.

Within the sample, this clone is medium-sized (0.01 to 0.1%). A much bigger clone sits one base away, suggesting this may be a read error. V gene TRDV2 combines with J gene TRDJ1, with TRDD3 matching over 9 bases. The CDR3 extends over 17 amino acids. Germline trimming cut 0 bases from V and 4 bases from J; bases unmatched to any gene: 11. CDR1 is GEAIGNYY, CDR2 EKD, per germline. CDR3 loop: CACDTLLGDTGDDKLIF. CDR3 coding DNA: TGTGCCTGTGACACCCTACTTGGGGATACGGGCGACGATAAACTCATCTTT.

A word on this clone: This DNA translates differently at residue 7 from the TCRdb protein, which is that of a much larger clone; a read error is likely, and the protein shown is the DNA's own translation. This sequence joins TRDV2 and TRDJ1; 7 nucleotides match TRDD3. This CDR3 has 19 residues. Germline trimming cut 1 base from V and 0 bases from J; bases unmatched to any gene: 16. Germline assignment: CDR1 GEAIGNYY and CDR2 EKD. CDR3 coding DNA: TGTGCCTGTGACACGTTGACGGGGGATGCACACTCCCACACCGATAAACTCATCTTT. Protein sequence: CACDTLTGDAHSHTDKLIF.

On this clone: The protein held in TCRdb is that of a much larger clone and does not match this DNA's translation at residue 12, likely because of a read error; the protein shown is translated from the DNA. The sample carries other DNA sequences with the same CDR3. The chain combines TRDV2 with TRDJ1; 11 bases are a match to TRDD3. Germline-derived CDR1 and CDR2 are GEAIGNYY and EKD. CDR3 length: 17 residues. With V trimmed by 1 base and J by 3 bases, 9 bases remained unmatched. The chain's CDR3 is CACDTLGDTGAPDKLIF. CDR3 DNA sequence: TGTGCCTGTGACACTCTGGGGGATACAGGAGCCCCCGATAAACTCATCTTT.

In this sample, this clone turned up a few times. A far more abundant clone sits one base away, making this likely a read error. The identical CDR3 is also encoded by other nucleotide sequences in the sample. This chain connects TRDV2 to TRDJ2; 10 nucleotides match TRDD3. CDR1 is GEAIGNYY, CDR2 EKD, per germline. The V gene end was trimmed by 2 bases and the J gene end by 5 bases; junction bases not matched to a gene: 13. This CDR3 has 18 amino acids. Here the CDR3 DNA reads TGTGCCTGTGACAGGGTGGGGGATACAAGGGATTTAACAGCACAACTCTTCTTT. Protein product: CACDRVGDTRDLTAQLFF.

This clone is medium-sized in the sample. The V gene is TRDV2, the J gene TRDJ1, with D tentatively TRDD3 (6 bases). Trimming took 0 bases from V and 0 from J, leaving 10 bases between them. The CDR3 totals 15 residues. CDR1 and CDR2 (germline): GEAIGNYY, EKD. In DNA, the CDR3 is TGTGCCTGTGACACCGTGGGGGCTAACACCGATAAACTCATCTTT. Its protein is CACDTVGANTDKLIF.